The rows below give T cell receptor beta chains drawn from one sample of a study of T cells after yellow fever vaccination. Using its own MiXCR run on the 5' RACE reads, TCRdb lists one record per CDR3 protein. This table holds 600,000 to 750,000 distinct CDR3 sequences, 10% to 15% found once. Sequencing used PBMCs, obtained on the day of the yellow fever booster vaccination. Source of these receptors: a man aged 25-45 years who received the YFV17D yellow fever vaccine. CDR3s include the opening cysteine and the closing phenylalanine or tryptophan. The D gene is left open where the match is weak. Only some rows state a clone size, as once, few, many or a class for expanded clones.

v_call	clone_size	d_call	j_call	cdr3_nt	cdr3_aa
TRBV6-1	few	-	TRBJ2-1	TGTGCCAGCAGGCCCCCCCTGGGGTACAATGAGCAGTTCTTC	CASRPPLGYNEQFF
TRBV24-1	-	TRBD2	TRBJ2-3	TGTGCCACCAGTGATCCTACTAGCGGGAGAGGTACGCAGTATTTT	CATSDPTSGRGTQYF
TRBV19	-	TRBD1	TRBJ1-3	TGTGCCAGTAGTCACCGGACAGGTCCTGGAAACACCATATATTTT	CASSHRTGPGNTIYF
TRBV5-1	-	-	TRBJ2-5	TGCGCCAGCAGCGGCGGGCGGGTCGAGACCCAGTACTTC	CASSGGRVETQYF
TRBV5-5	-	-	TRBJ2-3	TGTGCCAGCAGCTTGATCAGGACCGAAGCGGACGATACGCAGTATTTT	CASSLIRTEADDTQYF
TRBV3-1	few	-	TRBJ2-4	TGTGCCAGCAGCCAAGCAGGGCTAGCAGGGCCGAAAAACATTCAGTACTTC	CASSQAGLAGPKNIQYF
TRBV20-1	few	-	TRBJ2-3	TGCAGTGCTCTATGGGGGGAGACTTCTAGCACAGATACGCAGTATTTT	CSALWGETSSTDTQYF
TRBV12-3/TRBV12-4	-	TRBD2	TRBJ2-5	TGTGCCAGCAGTATACTAGCGGCGGGAGCGGGGACCCAGTACTTC	CASSILAAGAGTQYF
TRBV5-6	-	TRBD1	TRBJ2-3	TGTGCCAGCAGACGGACAGGGGATATAGATACGCAGTATTTT	CASRRTGDIDTQYF
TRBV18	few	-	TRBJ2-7	TGTGCCAGCTCACCACCGTCCGCCCAGCGCGAGCAGTACTTC	CASSPPSAQREQYF
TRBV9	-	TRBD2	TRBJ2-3	TGTGCCAGCAGCCCCAAAGCGGGGAAAACCACAGATACGCAGTATTTT	CASSPKAGKTTDTQYF
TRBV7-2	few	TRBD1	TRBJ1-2	TGTGCCAGCAGCTTAGCGGGGGGACAGGGTTACTATGGCTACACCTTC	CASSLAGGQGYYGYTF
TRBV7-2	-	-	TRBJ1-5	TGTGCCAGCAGCTTGGGGAGACCGGGCAATCAGCCCCAGCATTTT	CASSLGRPGNQPQHF
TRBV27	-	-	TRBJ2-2	TGTGCCAGCAGTTTCGGGGGTCCGAACGGGGAGCTGTTTTTT	CASSFGGPNGELFF
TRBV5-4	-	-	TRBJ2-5	TGTGCCAGCAGCTCCGGTCCCACCGAGACCCAGTACTTC	CASSSGPTETQYF
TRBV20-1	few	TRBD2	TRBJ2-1	TGCAGTGCTAGAGAACCGGGACTAGCGGGAGGTGAGCAGTTCTTC	CSAREPGLAGGEQFF
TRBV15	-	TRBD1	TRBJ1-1	TGTGCCACCAGCAGAGGACTTACAGGGGACACTGAAGCTTTCTTT	CATSRGLTGDTEAFF
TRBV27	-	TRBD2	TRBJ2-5	TGTGCTTCCTCCGTGGGACTAGCGGGAGTTGGGCAAGAGACCCAGTACTTC	CASSVGLAGVGQETQYF
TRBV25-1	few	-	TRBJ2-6	TGTGCCAGCAGTGAATCGGCCGGGACACCCAGGGCCAACGTCCTGACTTTC	CASSESAGTPRANVLTF
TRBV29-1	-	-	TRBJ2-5	TGCAGCGTTGAAACCAGCGCGGAGACCCAGTACTTC	CSVETSAETQYF
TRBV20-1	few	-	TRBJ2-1	TGCAGTGCTAGATTATATCCTGAGCAGTTCTTC	CSARLYPEQFF
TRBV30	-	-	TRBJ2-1	TGTGCCTGGAGGGCGCGGGACACATACAATGAGCAGTTCTTC	CAWRARDTYNEQFF
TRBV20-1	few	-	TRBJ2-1	TGCAGTGCTACAGGGTACAATGAGCAGTTCTTC	CSATGYNEQFF
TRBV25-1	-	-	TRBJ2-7	TGTGCCAGCATAGATCAGTACTTC	CASIDQYF
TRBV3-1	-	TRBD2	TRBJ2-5	TGTGCCAGCAGCAAGACTAGCGGGACAAGGTGGGAGACCCAGTACTTC	CASSKTSGTRWETQYF
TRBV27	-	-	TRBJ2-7	TGTGCCCCGAAGTACTGGGTCCCGTCCCACCTCGGAGGATACGAGCAGTACTTC	CAPKYWVPSHLGGYEQYF
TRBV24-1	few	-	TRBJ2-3	TGTGCCACCAGTCGGGATCCCGATACGCAGTATTTT	CATSRDPDTQYF
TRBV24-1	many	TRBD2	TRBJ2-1	TGTGCCACCAGTGGAAACGGGCGGGGGGGGACCTACAATGAGCAGTTCTTC	CATSGNGRGGTYNEQFF
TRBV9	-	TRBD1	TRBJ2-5	TGTGCCAGCAGCTCCAGACAGGGGCAAGAGACCCAGTACTTC	CASSSRQGQETQYF
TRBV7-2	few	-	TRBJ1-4	TGTGCCAGCAGCTTAGTCGGAGATAGTGAAAAACTGTTTTTT	CASSLVGDSEKLFF
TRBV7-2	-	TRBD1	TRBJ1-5	TGTGCCAGCAGCTCGCAGGGGGCCCTAAGCAATCAGCCCCAGCATTTT	CASSSQGALSNQPQHF
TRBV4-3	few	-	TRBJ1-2	TGCGCCAGCAGCCAAGATCAGGTTGCAGTTGGATATGGCTACACCTTC	CASSQDQVAVGYGYTF
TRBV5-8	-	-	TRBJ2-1	TGTGCCAGCAGCTTGGCCCCGGGATGGGATGAGCAGTTCTTC	CASSLAPGWDEQFF
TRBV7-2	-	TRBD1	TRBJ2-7	TGTGCCAGCAGCTCACGGGGACAGGGGGTCAAGCAGTACTTC	CASSSRGQGVKQYF
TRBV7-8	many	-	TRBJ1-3	TGTGCCAGCAGCTTATTGGAGGGGCTCGGTGGAAACACCATATATTTT	CASSLLEGLGGNTIYF
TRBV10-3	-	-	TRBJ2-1	TGTGCCATCAGTGGAAGAGCCTCAGGACAGGAGCGGGAGTACGAGCAGTTCTTC	CAISGRASGQEREYEQFF
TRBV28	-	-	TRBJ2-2	TGTGCCAGCAGTTACCTTGTCAGGGTAACCGGGGAGCTGTTTTTT	CASSYLVRVTGELFF
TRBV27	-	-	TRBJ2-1	TGTGCCAGCAGTTTATTGATCAGAGGGAGTGGGTACAATGAGCAGTTCTTC	CASSLLIRGSGYNEQFF
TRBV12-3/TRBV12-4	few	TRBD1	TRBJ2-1	TGTGCCAGCAGGTTGGGGGACAGCCGGGGCAATGAGCAGTTCTTC	CASRLGDSRGNEQFF
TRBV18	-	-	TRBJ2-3	TGTGCCAGCTCACGCGGCGAGGAGGGCACAGATACGCAGTATTTT	CASSRGEEGTDTQYF
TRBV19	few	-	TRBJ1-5	TGTGCCAGTACCCTCAGCGGTAGCAATCAGCCCCAGCATTTT	CASTLSGSNQPQHF
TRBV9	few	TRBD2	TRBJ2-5	TGTGCCAGCAGCGCTAGCGGGGCGGGAGAGACCCAGTACTTC	CASSASGAGETQYF
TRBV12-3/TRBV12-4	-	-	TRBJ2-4	TGTGCCAGCAGTCGGGTCAGCGGGTCGGGAAACATTCAGTACTTC	CASSRVSGSGNIQYF
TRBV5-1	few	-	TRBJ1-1	TGCGCCAGTGCCTCCGACAGACGTGAAGCTTTCTTT	CASASDRREAFF
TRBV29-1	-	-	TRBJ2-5	TGCAGCGTTCTGGACGGTGGAATCATATGGACCCAGTACTTC	CSVLDGGIIWTQYF
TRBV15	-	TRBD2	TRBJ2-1	TGTGCCACCAGCAGAGGGGGGGGGTCCTACAATGAGCAGTTCTTC	CATSRGGGSYNEQFF
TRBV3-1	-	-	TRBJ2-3	TGTGCCAGCAGCCAAAACAACGGGGATACGCAGTATTTT	CASSQNNGDTQYF
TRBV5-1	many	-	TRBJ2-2	TGCGCCAGCAGCCCGGGACTTTTTACCGGGGAGCTGTTTTTT	CASSPGLFTGELFF
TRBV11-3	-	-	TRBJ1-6	TGTGCCAGCAGCCGCACTCGGGATTCACCCCTCCACTTT	CASSRTRDSPLHF